This T cell receptor beta chain comes out of a study of lymphopenia after photon versus proton radiotherapy. Regarding the study as a whole: Relative stability marked proton patients; photon patients lost diversity and naive cells. Authors raise, but do not show, better survival with proton therapy. After the lymphocyte nadir, photon-treated repertoires showed oligoclonal expansion, especially of CD8+ Temra cells. Post-nadir TCR diversity decline inversely tracked overall survival among those who died.

TCRdb keeps only in-frame clones here, not all; method: immunoSEQ multiplex PCR. The data hold about 25,000 clones, with approximately 88% observed a single time. This clone appeared once. No antigen is known for it. The material sequenced was peripheral blood, taken from a patient treated with photon-based radiotherapy. The sequence was collected from a man aged 45-65 years with gastric cancer.

CDR3 in DNA: TGTGCCAGCAGCCAAGAGTCAGTCACAGATACGCAGTATTTT. Its protein product is CASSQESVTDTQYF. The chain employs TRBV4-2 and TRBJ2-3; no firm D call. CDR3 length: 14 residues. The germline CDR1 and CDR2 sequences are LGHNA and YNFKEQ. Trimming removed 0 bases at V and 2 bases at J, with 6 bases between.